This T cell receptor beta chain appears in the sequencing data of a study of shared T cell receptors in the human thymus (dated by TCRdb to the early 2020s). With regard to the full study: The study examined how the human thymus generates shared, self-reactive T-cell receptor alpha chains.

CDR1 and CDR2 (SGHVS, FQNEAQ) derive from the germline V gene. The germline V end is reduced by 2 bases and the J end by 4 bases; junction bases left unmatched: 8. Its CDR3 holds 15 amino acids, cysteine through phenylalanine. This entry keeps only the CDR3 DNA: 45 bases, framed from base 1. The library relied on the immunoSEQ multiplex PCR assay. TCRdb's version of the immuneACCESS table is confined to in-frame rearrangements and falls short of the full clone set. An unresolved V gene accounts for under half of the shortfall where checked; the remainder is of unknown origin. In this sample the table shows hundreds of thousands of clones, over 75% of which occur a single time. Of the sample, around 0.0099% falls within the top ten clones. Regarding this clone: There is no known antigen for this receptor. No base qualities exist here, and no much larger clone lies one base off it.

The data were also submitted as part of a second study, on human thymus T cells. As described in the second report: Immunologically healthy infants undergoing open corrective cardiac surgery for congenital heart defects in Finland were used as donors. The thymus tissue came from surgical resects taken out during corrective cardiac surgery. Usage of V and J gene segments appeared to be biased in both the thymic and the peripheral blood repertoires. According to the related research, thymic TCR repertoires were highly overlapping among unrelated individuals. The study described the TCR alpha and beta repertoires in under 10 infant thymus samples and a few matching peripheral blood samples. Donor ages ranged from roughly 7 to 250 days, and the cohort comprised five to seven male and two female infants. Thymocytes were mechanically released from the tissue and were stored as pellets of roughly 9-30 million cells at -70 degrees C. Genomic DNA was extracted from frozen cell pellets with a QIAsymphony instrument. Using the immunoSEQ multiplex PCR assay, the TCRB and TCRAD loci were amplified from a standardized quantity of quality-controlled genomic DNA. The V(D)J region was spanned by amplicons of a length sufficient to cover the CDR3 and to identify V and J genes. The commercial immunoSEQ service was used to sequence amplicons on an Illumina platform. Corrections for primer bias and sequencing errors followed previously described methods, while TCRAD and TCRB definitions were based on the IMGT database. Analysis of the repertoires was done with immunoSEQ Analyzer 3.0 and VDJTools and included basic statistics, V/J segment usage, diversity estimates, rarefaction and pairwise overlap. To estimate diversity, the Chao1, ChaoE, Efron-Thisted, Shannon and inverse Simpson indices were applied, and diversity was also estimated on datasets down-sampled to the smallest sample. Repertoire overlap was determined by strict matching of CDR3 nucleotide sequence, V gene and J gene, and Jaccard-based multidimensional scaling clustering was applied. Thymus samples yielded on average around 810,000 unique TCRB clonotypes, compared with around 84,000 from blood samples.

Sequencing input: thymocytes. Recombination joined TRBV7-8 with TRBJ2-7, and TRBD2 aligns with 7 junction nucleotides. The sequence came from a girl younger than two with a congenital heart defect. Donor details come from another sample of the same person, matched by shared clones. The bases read TGTGCCAGCAGCTTACCCTCCGTGGGGGGGTACGAGCAGTACTTC. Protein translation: CASSLPSVGGYEQYF. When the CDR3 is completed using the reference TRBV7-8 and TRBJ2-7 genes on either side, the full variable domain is GAGVSQSPRYKVAKRGQDVALRCDPISGHVSLFWYQQALGQGPEFLTYFQNEAQLDKSGLPSDRFFAERPEGSVSTLKIQRTQQEDSAVYLCASSLPSVGGYEQYFGPGTRLTVT.